Below, 6 T cell receptor beta chains from the same sample are listed, as sequenced in a study of T cell responses to AZD1222 COVID-19 vaccine. Clones were read by immunoSEQ multiplex PCR, and TCRdb kept only the in-frame ones, dropping some. The table shows around 8,000 clones, with roughly 90% occurring only once. The sequencing here drew on peripheral blood, taken 28 days after the second AZD1222 dose. The source is an adult who received the AZD1222 COVID-19 vaccine.

This chain links TRBV18 with TRBJ1-2; 8 bases are a match to TRBD1. The V gene's germline CDR1 is KGHSH and CDR2 LQKENI. CDR3 length: 13 residues. Trimming cost V 10 bases and J 7 bases; bases outside gene matches: 11. CDR3 in amino acids: CATSTGVRGGYTF. Written as DNA, the CDR3 is TGTGCCACCTCGACAGGGGTTAGGGGTGGCTACACCTTC.

This chain uses TRBV4-2 with TRBJ1-2; D gene ambiguous. Germline V gives CDR1 LGHNA, CDR2 YNFKEQ. The V end was cut by 7 bases, the J end by 4 bases, with 16 bases between. The CDR3 length is 14 residues. CDR3 in amino acids: CASILLYWSYGYTF. In nucleotides, the CDR3 is TGTGCCAGCATCCTCTTGTATTGGAGCTATGGCTACACCTTC.

This clone was recorded a few times. This chain links TRBV16 with TRBJ2-1; D gene ambiguous. The germline V gene encodes CDR1 KGHSY and CDR2 FQNENV. This CDR3 has 14 residues. V was trimmed by 0 bases and J by 7 bases, leaving 10 bases between them. The CDR3, as DNA: TGTGCCAGCAGCCAATCGGTGATTGGGAATGAGCAGTTCTTC. Amino acid sequence: CASSQSVIGNEQFF. Drawing the rest from reference TRBV16 and TRBJ2-1, the complete variable domain is GEEVAQTPKHLVRGEGQKAKLYCAPIKGHSYVFWYQQVLKNEFKFLISFQNENVFDETGMPKERFSAKCLPNSPCSLEIQATKLEDSAVYFCASSQSVIGNEQFFGPGTRLTVL.

This clone was recorded only once. The chain employs TRBV7-8 and TRBJ2-7; D perhaps matches TRBD1 (6 bases). This CDR3 spans 15 amino acids. The germline V and J ends were trimmed by 4 bases and 0 bases, with 13 bases remaining between them. Germline loops: CDR1 SGHVS, CDR2 FQNEAQ. In DNA form, the CDR3 reads TGTGCCAGCAGCTCCCCCTACAGGGCCTCCTACGAGCAGTACTTC. Translated: CASSSPYRASYEQYF.

This clone was detected once. V and J are TRBV29-1 and TRBJ2-7; 8 bases align to TRBD2. CDR3 size: 16 residues. Trimming took 4 bases from V and 6 from J; bases not matched to a gene: 17. Germline values: CDR1 SQVTM, CDR2 ANQGSEA. The CDR3 DNA follows: TGCAGCGTTGGAGGAGGGTCGACGGGACTAGGAACCGAGCAGTACTTC. It yields the protein CSVGGGSTGLGTEQYF.

This chain links TRBV11-2 with TRBJ2-3, with no clear D. Germline CDR1 and CDR2: SGHAT and FQNNGV. The CDR3 extends over 13 amino acids. The V and J ends lost 5 bases and 5 bases respectively, with 11 bases between them. The CDR3 DNA sequence: TGTGCCAGCAGCCTTAGGCCCGGAGATACGCAGTATTTT. This sequence encodes CASSLRPGDTQYF.